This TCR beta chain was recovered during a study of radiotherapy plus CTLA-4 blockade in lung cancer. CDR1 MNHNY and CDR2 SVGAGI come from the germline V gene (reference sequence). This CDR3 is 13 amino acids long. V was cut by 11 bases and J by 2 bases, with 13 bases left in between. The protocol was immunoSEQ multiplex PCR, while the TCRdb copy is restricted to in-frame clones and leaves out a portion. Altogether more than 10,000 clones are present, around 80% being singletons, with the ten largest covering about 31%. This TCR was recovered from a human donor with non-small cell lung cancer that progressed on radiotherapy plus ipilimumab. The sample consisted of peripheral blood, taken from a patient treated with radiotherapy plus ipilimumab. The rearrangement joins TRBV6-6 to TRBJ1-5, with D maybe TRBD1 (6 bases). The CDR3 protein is CAGGGRGNQPQHF. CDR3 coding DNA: TGTGCCGGGGGGGGCCGGGGCAATCAGCCCCAGCATTTT.